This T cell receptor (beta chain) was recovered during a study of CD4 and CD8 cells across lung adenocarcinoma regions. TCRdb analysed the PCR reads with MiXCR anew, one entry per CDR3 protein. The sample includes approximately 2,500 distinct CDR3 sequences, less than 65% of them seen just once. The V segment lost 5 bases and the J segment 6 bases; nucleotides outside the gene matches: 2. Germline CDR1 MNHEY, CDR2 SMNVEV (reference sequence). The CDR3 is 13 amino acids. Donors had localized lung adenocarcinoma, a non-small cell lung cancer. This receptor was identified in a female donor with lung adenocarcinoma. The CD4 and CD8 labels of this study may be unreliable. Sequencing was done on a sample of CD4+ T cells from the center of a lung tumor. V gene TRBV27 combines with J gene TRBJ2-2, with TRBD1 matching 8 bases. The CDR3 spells CASSTGGPGELFF. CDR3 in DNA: TGTGCCAGCAGTACAGGGGGTCCCGGGGAGCTGTTTTTT.